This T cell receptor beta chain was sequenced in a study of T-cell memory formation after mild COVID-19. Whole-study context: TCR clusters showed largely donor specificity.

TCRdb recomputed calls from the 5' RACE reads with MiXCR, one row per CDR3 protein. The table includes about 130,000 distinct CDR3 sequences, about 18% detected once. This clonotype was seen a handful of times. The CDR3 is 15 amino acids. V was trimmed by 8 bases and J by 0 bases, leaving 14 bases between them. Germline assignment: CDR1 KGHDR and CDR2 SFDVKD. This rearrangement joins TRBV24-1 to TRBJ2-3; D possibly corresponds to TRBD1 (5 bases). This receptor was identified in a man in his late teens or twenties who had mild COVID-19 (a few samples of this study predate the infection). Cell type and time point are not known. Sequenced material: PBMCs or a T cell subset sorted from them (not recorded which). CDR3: CATTQGAASTDTQYF. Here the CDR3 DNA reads TGTGCCACCACCCAAGGGGCAGCTAGCACAGATACGCAGTATTTT.